This TCR beta chain was retrieved from a study of blood T cell repertoires in COVID-19. Data came from immunoSEQ multiplex PCR; TCRdb stores just in-frame clones and leaves some out. The data contain a few hundred thousand clones, around 90% of them singletons. The CDR3 sequence is 16 residues long. Per germline, CDR1 SGHRS and CDR2 YFSETQ. Between the trimmed V and J ends, which lost 4 bases and 8 bases, there was a span of 22 bases. This TCR was sampled from a man between 18 and 35 years old who had recovered from COVID-19. Sequenced material: PBMCs or T cells enriched from blood (not recorded which). The chain couples TRBV5-1 to TRBJ1-3; D is uncertain. The CDR3 DNA follows: TGCGCCAGCAGCGAACTCATCGGAGGGAATCATGACACCATATATTTT. Protein: CASSELIGGNHDTIYF.